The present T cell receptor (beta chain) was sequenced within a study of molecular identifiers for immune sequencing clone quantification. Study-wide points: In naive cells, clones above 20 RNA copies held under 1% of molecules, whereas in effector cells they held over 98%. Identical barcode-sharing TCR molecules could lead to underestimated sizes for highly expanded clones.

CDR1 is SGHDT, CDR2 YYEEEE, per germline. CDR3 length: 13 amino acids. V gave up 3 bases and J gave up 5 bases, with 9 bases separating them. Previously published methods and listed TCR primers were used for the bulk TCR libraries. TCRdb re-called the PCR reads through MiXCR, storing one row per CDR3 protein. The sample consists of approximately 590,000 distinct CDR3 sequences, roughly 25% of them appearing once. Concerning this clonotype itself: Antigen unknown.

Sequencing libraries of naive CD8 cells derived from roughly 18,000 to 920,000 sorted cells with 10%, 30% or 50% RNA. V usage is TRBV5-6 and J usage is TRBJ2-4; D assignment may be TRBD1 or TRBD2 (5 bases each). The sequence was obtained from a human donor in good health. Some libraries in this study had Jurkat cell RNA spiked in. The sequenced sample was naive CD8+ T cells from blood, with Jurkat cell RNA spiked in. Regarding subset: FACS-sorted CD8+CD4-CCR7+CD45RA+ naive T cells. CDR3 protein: CASSWDAENIQYF. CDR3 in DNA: TGTGCCAGCAGCTGGGACGCCGAAAACATTCAGTACTTC.